The entry below gives a single T cell receptor beta chain sequence along with its context. This specimen belongs to a study of blood T cell repertoires in COVID-19. Clones were read by immunoSEQ multiplex PCR, and TCRdb kept only the in-frame ones, dropping some. The sample yields about 190,000 clones, around four fifths seen once. This TCR was recovered from a woman aged 80 or over with active or convalescent COVID-19. Sequencing used peripheral blood.

The CDR3 sequence is CASSLGGQTYQPQHF. The CDR3 coding sequence is TGTGCCAGCAGCCTAGGGGGACAGACATATCAGCCCCAGCATTTT. The chain uses TRBV7-2 and TRBJ1-5, with 7 bases fitting TRBD1. V lost 5 bases, J lost 5 bases, and 9 bases stayed unmatched. The CDR3 sequence is 15 residues long. The germline CDR1 and CDR2 sequences are SGHTA and FQGNSA. The full variable domain, its missing parts supplied by reference TRBV7-2 and TRBJ1-5, is GAGVSQSPSNKVTEKGKDVELRCDPISGHTALYWYRQSLGQGLEFLIYFQGNSAPDKSGLPSDRFSAERTGGSVSTLTIQRTQQEDSAVYLCASSLGGQTYQPQHFGDGTRLSIL.